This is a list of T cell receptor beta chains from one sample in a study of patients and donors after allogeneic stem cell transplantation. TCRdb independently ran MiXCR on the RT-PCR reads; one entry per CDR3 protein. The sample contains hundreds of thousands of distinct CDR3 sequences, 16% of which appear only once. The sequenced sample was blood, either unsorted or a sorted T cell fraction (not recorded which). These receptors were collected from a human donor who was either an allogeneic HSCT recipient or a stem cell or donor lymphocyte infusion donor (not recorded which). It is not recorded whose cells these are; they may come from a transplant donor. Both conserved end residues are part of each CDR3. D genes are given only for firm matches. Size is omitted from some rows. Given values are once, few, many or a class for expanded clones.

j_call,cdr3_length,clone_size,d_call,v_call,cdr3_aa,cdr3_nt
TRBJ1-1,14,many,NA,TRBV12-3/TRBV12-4,CASSLKPRGTEAFF,TGTGCCAGCAGTTTAAAGCCAAGGGGTACTGAAGCTTTCTTT
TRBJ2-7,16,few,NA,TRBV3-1,CASSPTGRSISYEQYF,TGTGCCAGCAGCCCGACGGGACGGAGTATTTCCTACGAGCAGTACTTC
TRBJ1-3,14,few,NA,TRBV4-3,CASSQEGFGNTIYF,TGCGCCAGCAGCCAAGAAGGGTTTGGAAACACCATATATTTT
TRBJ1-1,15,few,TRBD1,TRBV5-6,CASSLPGQTNTEAFF,TGTGCCAGCAGCTTGCCGGGACAGACAAACACTGAAGCTTTCTTT
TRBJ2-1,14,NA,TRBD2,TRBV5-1,CASSLGGSGYEQFF,TGCGCCAGCAGCTTGGGCGGGAGTGGGTATGAGCAGTTCTTC
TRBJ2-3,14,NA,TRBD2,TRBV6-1,CASRTAGVSDTQYF,TGTGCCAGCAGGACAGCGGGAGTGTCAGATACGCAGTATTTT
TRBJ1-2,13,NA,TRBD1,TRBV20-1,CSAPSPRGNGYTF,TGCAGTGCTCCATCCCCCAGGGGGAATGGCTACACCTTC
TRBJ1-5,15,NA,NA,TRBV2,CASSEAARENQPQHF,TGTGCCAGCAGTGAAGCGGCCAGGGAGAATCAGCCCCAGCATTTT
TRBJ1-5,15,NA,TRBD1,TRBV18,CASSLGQARNQPQHF,TGTGCCAGCTCACTTGGACAGGCGCGGAATCAGCCCCAGCATTTT
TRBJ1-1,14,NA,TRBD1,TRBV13,CASNRGGDHTEAFF,TGTGCCAGCAATCGAGGGGGCGATCACACTGAAGCTTTCTTT
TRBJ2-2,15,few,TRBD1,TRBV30,CAWSPGQGYTGELFF,TGTGCCTGGAGTCCCGGACAGGGTTACACCGGGGAGCTGTTTTTT
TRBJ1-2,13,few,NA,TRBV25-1,CASSEGLPVGYTF,TGTGCCAGCAGTGAGGGTCTCCCGGTCGGCTACACCTTC
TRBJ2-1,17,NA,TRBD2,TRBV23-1,CASTPKREFGHHNEQFF,TGCGCCAGCACCCCGAAGCGGGAGTTTGGCCACCACAATGAGCAGTTCTTC
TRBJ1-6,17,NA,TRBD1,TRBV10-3,CAISEPRTGNRNSPLHF,TGTGCCATCAGTGAGCCTCGGACAGGGAACAGAAATTCACCCCTCCACTTT
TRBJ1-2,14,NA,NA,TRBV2,CASSDLGSSYGYTF,TGTGCCAGCAGTGATCTCGGTTCAAGCTATGGCTACACCTTC
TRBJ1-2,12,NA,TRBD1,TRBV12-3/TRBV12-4,CASSTGGYGYTF,TGTGCCAGCAGTACAGGGGGCTATGGCTACACCTTC
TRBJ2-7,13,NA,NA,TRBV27,CASRGGEDYEQYF,TGTGCCAGCAGAGGGGGGGAGGATTACGAGCAGTACTTC
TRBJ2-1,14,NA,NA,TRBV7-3,CASSLAGINNEQFF,TGTGCCAGCAGCTTAGCCGGGATCAACAATGAGCAGTTCTTC
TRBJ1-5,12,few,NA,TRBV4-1,CASSQGRSPQHF,TGCGCCAGCAGCCAAGGTCGAAGCCCCCAGCATTTT
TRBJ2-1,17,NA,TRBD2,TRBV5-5,CASSLVARAGGYNEQFF,TGTGCCAGCAGCTTGGTAGCCCGAGCGGGGGGATACAATGAGCAGTTCTTC
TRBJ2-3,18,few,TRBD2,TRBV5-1,CASSLKGQGLASTDTQYF,TGCGCCAGCAGCTTGAAGGGTCAGGGACTAGCGTCCACAGATACGCAGTATTTT
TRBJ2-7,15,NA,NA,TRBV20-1,CSAGPLLRTSYEQYF,TGCAGTGCTGGCCCTTTACTTAGAACCAGCTACGAGCAGTACTTC
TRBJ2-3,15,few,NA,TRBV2,CASRYFISSTDTQYF,TGTGCCAGCAGATACTTCATTTCTAGCACAGATACGCAGTATTTT
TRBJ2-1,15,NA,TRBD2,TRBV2,CASSEIGGSRDEQFF,TGTGCCAGCAGTGAAATCGGCGGGAGTAGGGATGAGCAGTTCTTC
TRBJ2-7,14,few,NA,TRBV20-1,CSARGGVVGHEQYF,TGCAGTGCTAGAGGCGGGGTGGTGGGCCACGAGCAGTACTTC
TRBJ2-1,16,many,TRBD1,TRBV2,CASSEAGDREHDEQFF,TGTGCCAGCAGTGAAGCGGGAGACAGGGAACACGATGAGCAGTTCTTC
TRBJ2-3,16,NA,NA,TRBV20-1,CSARTRGGSSTDTQYF,TGCAGTGCTAGAACCCGAGGGGGTTCTAGCACAGATACGCAGTATTTT
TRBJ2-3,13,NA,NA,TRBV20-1,CSARDLISRRQYF,TGCAGTGCTAGAGATCTAATATCTAGACGGCAGTATTTT
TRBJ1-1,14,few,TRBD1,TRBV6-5,CASSYLTGGTEAFF,TGTGCCAGCAGTTACCTCACAGGGGGTACTGAAGCTTTCTTT
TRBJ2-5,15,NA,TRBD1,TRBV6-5,CASSYTNRGLETQYF,TGTGCCAGCAGTTACACGAACAGGGGGTTGGAGACCCAGTACTTC
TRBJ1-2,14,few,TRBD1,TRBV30,CAWSAGQGNYGYTF,TGTGCCTGGAGTGCGGGACAGGGGAACTATGGCTACACCTTC
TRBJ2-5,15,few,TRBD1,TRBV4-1,CASSQEDRVEETQYF,TGCGCCAGCAGCCAAGAAGACAGGGTGGAGGAGACCCAGTACTTC
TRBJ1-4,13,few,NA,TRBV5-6,CASSLAWNGELFF,TGTGCCAGCAGCTTAGCATGGAATGGGGAACTGTTTTTT
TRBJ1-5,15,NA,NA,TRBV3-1,CASSQALRDRSAQHF,TGTGCCAGCAGCCAAGCCCTCAGGGACCGCTCAGCCCAGCATTTT
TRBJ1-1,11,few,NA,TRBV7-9,CASSERGDAFF,TGTGCCAGCAGCGAGAGGGGAGATGCTTTCTTT
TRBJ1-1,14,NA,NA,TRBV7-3,CASSLGGAGREAFF,TGTGCCAGCAGCTTGGGAGGGGCAGGGCGAGAAGCTTTCTTT
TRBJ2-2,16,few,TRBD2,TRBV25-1,CASSETSGGAYGELFF,TGTGCCAGCTCCGAGACTAGCGGGGGGGCTTACGGGGAGCTGTTTTTT
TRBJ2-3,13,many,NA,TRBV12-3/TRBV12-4,CASSLGGADTQYF,TGTGCCAGCAGCTTAGGGGGGGCAGATACGCAGTATTTT
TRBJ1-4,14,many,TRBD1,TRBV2,CASSGDRGDEKLFF,TGTGCCAGCAGTGGTGACAGGGGGGACGAAAAACTGTTTTTT
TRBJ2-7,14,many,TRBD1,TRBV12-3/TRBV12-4,CASSSSDRGHEQYF,TGTGCCAGCAGTTCCTCGGACAGGGGTCACGAGCAGTACTTC
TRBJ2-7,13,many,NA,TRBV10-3,CAITPASSYEQYF,TGTGCCATCACGCCGGCGAGCTCCTACGAGCAGTACTTC
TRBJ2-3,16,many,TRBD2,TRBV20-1,CSARASTSGRRDTQYF,TGCAGTGCTAGAGCCTCCACTAGCGGGAGACGAGATACGCAGTATTTT
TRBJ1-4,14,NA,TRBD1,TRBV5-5,CASSARDSQEKLFF,TGTGCCAGCAGCGCCCGGGACAGTCAGGAAAAACTGTTTTTT
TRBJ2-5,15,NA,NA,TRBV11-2,CASCPRQGGRETQYF,TGTGCCAGCTGCCCACGACAGGGAGGGCGAGAGACCCAGTACTTC
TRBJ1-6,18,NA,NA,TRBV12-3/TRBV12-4,CASSFTVWGDSYNSPLHF,TGTGCCAGCAGTTTTACAGTTTGGGGGGATTCCTATAATTCACCCCTCCACTTT
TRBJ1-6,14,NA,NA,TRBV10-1,CASSDDRSSRPLHF,TGCGCCAGCAGTGACGACAGGTCTTCGAGACCCCTCCACTTT
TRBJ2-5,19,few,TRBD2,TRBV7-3,CASSSSQTSGRASGETQYF,TGTGCCAGCAGCTCCTCCCAAACTAGCGGGAGGGCCTCGGGGGAGACCCAGTACTTC
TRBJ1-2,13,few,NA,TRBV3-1,CASSLGLTYGYTF,TGTGCCAGCAGCCTAGGACTTACCTATGGCTACACCTTC
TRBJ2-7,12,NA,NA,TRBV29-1,CSVDTNSNEQYF,TGCAGCGTCGACACAAATAGTAACGAGCAGTACTTC
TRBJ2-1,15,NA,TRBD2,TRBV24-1,CATSITTSGMNEQFF,TGTGCCACCAGTATAACGACTAGCGGGATGAATGAGCAGTTCTTC
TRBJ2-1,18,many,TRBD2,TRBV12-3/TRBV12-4,CASTPQDSGPSSYNEQFF,TGTGCCAGCACACCCCAAGATAGCGGGCCGAGCTCCTACAATGAGCAGTTCTTC
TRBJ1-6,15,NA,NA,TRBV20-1,CSASIWEPYNSPLHF,TGCAGTGCTAGTATTTGGGAACCCTATAATTCACCCCTCCACTTT
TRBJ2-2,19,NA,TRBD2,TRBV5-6,CASSLWVFFQRDLTGELFF,TGTGCCAGCAGCTTGTGGGTTTTCTTCCAGCGGGACCTCACCGGGGAGCTGTTTTTT